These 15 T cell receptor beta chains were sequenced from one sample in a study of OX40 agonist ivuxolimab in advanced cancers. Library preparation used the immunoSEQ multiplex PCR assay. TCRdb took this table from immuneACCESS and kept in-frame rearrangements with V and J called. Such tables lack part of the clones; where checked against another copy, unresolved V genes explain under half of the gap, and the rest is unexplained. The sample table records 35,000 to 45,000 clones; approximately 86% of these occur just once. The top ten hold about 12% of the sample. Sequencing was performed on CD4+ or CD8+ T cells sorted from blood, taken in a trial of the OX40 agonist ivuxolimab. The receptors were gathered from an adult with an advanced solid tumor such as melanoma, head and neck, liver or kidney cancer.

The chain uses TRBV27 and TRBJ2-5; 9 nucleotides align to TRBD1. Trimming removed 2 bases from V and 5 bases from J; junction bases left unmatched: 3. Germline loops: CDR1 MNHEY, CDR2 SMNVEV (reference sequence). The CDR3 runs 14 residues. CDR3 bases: TGTGCCAGCAGTTTAAACAGGGGGCACGAGACCCAGTACTTC. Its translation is CASSLNRGHETQYF.

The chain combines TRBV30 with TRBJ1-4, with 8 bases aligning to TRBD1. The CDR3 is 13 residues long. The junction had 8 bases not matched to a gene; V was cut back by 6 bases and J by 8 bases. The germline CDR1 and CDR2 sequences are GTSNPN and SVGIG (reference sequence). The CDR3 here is CACIGRGQEKLFF. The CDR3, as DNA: TGTGCCTGCATCGGCAGGGGGCAGGAAAAACTGTTTTTT.

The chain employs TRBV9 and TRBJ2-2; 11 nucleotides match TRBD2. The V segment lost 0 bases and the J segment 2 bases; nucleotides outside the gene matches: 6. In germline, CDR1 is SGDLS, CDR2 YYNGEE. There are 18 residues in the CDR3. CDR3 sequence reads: CASSVDGTSGKNTGELFF. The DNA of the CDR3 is TGTGCCAGCAGCGTAGACGGGACTAGCGGAAAAAACACCGGGGAGCTGTTTTTT.

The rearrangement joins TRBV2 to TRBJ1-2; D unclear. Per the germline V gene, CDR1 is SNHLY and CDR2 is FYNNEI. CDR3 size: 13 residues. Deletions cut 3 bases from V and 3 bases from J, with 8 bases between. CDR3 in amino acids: CASSDMEDYGYTF. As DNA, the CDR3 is TGTGCCAGCAGTGATATGGAGGACTATGGCTACACCTTC. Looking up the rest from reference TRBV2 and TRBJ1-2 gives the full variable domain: EPEVTQTPSHQVTQMGQEVILRCVPISNHLYFYWYRQILGQKVEFLVSFYNNEISEKSEIFDDQFSVERPDGSNFTLKIRSTKLEDSAMYFCASSDMEDYGYTFGSGTRLTVV.

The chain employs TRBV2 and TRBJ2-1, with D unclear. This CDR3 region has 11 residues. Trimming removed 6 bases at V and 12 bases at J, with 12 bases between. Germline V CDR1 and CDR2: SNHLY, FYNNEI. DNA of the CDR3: TGTGCCAGCAGAACCGCTTTGGGGCAGTTCTTC. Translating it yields CASRTALGQFF.

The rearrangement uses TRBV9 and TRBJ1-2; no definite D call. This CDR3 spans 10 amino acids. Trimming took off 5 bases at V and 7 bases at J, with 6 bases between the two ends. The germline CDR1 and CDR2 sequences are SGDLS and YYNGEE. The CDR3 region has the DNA TGTGCCAGCAGGGGGTTTGGCTACACCTTC. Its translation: CASRGFGYTF. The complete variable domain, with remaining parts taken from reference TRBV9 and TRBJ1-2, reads DSGVTQTPKHLITATGQRVTLRCSPRSGDLSVYWYQQSLDQGLQFLIQYYNGEERAKGNILERFSAQQFPDLHSELNLSSLELGDSALYFCASRGFGYTFGSGTRLTVV.

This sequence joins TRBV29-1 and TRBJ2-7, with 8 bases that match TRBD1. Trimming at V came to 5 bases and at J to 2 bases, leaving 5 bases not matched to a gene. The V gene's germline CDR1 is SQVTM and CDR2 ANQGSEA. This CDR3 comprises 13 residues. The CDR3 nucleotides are TGCAGCGTTATAGAGGACAGGGCCTACGAGCAGTACTTC. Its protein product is CSVIEDRAYEQYF.

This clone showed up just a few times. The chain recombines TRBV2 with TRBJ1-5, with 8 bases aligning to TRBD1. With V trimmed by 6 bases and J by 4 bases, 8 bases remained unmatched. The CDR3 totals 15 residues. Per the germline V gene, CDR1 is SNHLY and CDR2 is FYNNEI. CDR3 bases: TGTGCCAGCAGCCCCGGACAGGGCTGGAATCAGCCCCAGCATTTT. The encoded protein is CASSPGQGWNQPQHF.

The CDR3 region has the DNA TGTGCCAGCAGAAAAGAAGGGGTCTTTGGGGCCAACGTCCTGACTTTC. Amino acid sequence: CASRKEGVFGANVLTF. V is TRBV5-4 and J is TRBJ2-6; D is perhaps TRBD1 (5 bases). The CDR3 sequence is 16 residues long. V lost 5 bases, J lost 3 bases, and 15 bases lay in between. Germline-derived CDR1 and CDR2 are SGHNT and YYREEE (reference sequence).

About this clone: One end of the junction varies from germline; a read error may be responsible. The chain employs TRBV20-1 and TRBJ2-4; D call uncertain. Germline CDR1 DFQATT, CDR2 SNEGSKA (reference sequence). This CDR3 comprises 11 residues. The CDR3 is CSVAAQNIQYF. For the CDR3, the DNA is TGCAGTGTAGCAGCCCAAAACATTCAGTACTTC.

CDR3 DNA: TGCAGCGTACCCTGGGGGGCGAACTATGGCTACACCTTC. Translating it yields CSVPWGANYGYTF. The chain is built from TRBV29-1 and TRBJ1-2, with D maybe TRBD1 (6 bases). The CDR3 sequence is 13 residues long. Trimming removed 6 bases from V and 2 bases from J, with 13 bases in between. In germline, CDR1 is SQVTM, CDR2 ANQGSEA. Full variable domain (missing parts from reference TRBV29-1 and TRBJ1-2): SAVISQKPSRDICQRGTSLTIQCQVDSQVTMMFWYRQQPGQSLTLIATANQGSEATYESGFVIDKFPISRPNLTFSTLTVSNMSPEDSSIYLCSVPWGANYGYTFGSGTRLTVV.

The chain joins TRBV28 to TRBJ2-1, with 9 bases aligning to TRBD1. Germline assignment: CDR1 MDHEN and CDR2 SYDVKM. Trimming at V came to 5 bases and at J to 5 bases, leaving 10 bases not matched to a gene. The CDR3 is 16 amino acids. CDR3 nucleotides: TGTGCCAGCAGTACTACAGGGGGCGGCCTAGACAATGAGCAGTTCTTC. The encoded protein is CASSTTGGGLDNEQFF.

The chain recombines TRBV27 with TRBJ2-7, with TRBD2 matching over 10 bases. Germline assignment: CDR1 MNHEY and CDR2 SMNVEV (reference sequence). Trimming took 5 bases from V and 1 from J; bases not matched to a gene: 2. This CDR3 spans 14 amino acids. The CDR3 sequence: CASSIAGGSYEQYF. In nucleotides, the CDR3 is TGTGCCAGCAGTATAGCGGGGGGTTCCTACGAGCAGTACTTC.

The CDR3: CASSSNYGYTF. CDR3 nucleotides: TGTGCCAGCAGCTCGAATTATGGCTACACCTTC. The V and J genes are TRBV5-8 and TRBJ1-2; D remains unclear. Trimming took 3 bases from V and 5 from J, leaving 5 bases between them. This CDR3 has 11 residues. Germline V gene sequence: CDR1 SGHTS, CDR2 YDEGEE.

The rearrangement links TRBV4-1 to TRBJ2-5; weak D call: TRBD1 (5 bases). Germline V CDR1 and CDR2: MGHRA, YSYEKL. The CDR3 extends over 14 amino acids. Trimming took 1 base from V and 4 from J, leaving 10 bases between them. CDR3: CASSQVAGIETQYF. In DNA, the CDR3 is TGCGCCAGCAGCCAAGTGGCAGGGATAGAGACCCAGTACTTC.